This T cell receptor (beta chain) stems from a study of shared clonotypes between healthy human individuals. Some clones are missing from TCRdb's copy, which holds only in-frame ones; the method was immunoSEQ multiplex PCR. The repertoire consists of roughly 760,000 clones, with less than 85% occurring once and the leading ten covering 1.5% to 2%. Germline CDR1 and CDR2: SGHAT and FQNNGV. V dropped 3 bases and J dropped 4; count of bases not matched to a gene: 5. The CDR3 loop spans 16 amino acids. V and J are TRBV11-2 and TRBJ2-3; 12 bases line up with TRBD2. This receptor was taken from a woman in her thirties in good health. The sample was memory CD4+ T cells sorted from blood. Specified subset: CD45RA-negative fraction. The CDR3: CASSLERLAGADTQYF. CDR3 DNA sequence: TGTGCCAGCAGCTTGGAAAGACTAGCGGGAGCAGATACGCAGTATTTT.